The T cell receptor (beta chain) under discussion was sequenced for a study of T cell repertoires in cytomegalovirus infection. General study points: It was HLA-C-restricted CMV-specific TCR beta clonotypes that dominated the response ex vivo.

Each CDR3 protein gets one entry after TCRdb re-called the reads with MiXCR. The table has about 360,000 distinct CDR3 sequences, approximately 18% seen once. Germline trimming cut 2 bases from V and 4 bases from J; bases unmatched to any gene: 3. This CDR3 has 13 residues. Germline V gene data show CDR1 as DFQATT and CDR2 as SNEGSKA (reference sequence). This clonotype was counted a few times. Its antigen is unknown. This chain connects TRBV20-1 to TRBJ2-3, with 7 bases matching TRBD2. Sequences were obtained from PBMCs. This sequence originates from a human donor in good health (CMV status not recorded). Some clones in this sample may be carry-over from other donors' samples. The CDR3 spells CSARLAVSDTQYF. In DNA, the CDR3 is TGCAGTGCTAGACTAGCGGTGTCAGATACGCAGTATTTT.